A selection of T cell receptor beta chains follows, all from one sample in a study of cytomegalovirus exposure and HLA in healthy donors. This table comes from immunoSEQ multiplex PCR, and its TCRdb copy is limited to in-frame clones, with some not included. The repertoire holds approximately 100,000 clones, with approximately 80% as singletons. Material: PBMCs. The receptors shown here come from a female donor in good health and CMV-seropositive. The CDR3 runs from the conserved cysteine through the conserved F or W. A D gene is named only where the DNA matches it firmly. The listing skips clone size in some rows; elsewhere it reads once, few, many or a size class.

clone size,D gene,J gene,V gene,CDR3 protein,CDR3 DNA
NA,TRBD2,TRBJ2-3,TRBV19,CASTPSGGHTDTQYF,TGTGCCAGTACCCCTAGCGGGGGCCACACAGATACGCAGTATTTT
NA,TRBD2,TRBJ2-7,TRBV7-9,CSSSLAGAGDRGGQYF,TGTTCCAGCAGCTTAGCTGGAGCGGGGGACCGCGGGGGGCAGTACTTC
NA,NA,TRBJ2-1,TRBV5-1,CASSLGGGGNFNEQFF,TGCGCCAGCAGCTTGGGCGGGGGCGGAAATTTTAATGAGCAGTTCTTC
NA,TRBD1,TRBJ1-2,TRBV7-2,CASSPGDRGKSGYTF,TGTGCCAGCAGCCCAGGGGACAGGGGAAAGAGTGGCTACACCTTC
NA,TRBD1,TRBJ1-1,TRBV4-1,CASRPTGGRTEAFF,TGCGCCAGCAGGCCTACAGGGGGAAGGACTGAAGCTTTCTTT
NA,TRBD1,TRBJ1-6,TRBV30,CAWSAGQGGNSPLHF,TGTGCCTGGAGTGCCGGACAGGGGGGGAATTCACCCCTCCACTTT
NA,TRBD2,TRBJ2-3,TRBV30,CAWPQEDASGASTDTQYF,TGTGCCTGGCCCCAGGAGGACGCTAGCGGGGCTAGCACAGATACGCAGTATTTT
NA,NA,TRBJ2-1,TRBV6-5,CASSQRSLLYNEQFF,TGTGCCAGCAGCCAGCGGTCCTTGCTCTACAATGAGCAGTTCTTC
NA,TRBD1,TRBJ1-1,TRBV29-1,CSVVRQGQNTEAFF,TGCAGCGTTGTAAGACAGGGCCAGAACACTGAAGCTTTCTTT
NA,NA,TRBJ1-4,TRBV30,CAWSPKAGINEKLFF,TGTGCCTGGAGTCCCAAGGCAGGGATTAATGAAAAACTGTTTTTT
once,NA,TRBJ1-2,TRBV30,CAWSVRVELSGYTF,TGTGCCTGGAGTGTACGAGTGGAGCTGTCAGGCTACACCTTC
few,TRBD1,TRBJ2-6,TRBV7-9,CASSLAQGSGANVLTF,TGTGCCAGCAGCTTAGCACAGGGGTCTGGGGCCAACGTCCTGACTTTC
NA,TRBD1,TRBJ2-7,TRBV15,CATSRARTGGYEQYF,TGTGCCACCAGCAGAGCGCGGACAGGGGGCTACGAGCAGTACTTC
few,NA,TRBJ1-2,TRBV7-2,CASSLGGRDYGYTF,TGTGCCAGCAGCTTAGGGGGGCGTGACTATGGCTACACCTTC
NA,TRBD2,TRBJ2-1,TRBV7-9,CASSLLAGEAEQFF,TGTGCCAGCAGCCTGTTAGCGGGAGAGGCTGAGCAGTTCTTC
NA,NA,TRBJ2-3,TRBV7-2,CASSLGGGRSTDTQYF,TGTGCCAGCAGCTTAGGCGGGGGCCGTAGCACAGATACGCAGTATTTT
NA,NA,TRBJ2-1,TRBV7-6,CASGAVGEGNEQFF,TGTGCCAGCGGAGCCGTAGGGGAAGGCAATGAGCAGTTCTTC
once,TRBD1,TRBJ1-2,TRBV5-4,CASSAAGTGQIHGYTF,TGTGCCAGCAGCGCGGCCGGGACAGGGCAAATTCATGGCTACACCTTC
once,TRBD1,TRBJ1-1,TRBV18,CASSPGTGGAYTEAFF,TGTGCCAGCTCACCAGGGACAGGGGGCGCTTACACTGAAGCTTTCTTT
NA,TRBD1,TRBJ1-4,TRBV7-9,CASSLDREKLFF,TGTGCCAGCAGCTTGGACAGGGAAAAACTGTTTTTT
few,TRBD2,TRBJ2-5,TRBV11-2,CASSLVEGRREGRETQYF,TGTGCCAGCAGCTTAGTTGAGGGGCGGCGGGAGGGCCGGGAGACCCAGTACTTC
once,TRBD2,TRBJ2-7,TRBV5-1,CASRGDYYEQYF,TGCGCCAGCAGAGGGGACTACTACGAGCAGTACTTC
once,NA,TRBJ2-1,TRBV28,CAGKRGDRETNEQFF,TGTGCCGGCAAGAGGGGGGACAGAGAAACGAATGAGCAGTTCTTC
NA,NA,TRBJ2-1,TRBV2,CASSEETNNEQFF,TGTGCCAGCAGTGAAGAGACTAACAATGAGCAGTTCTTC
NA,NA,TRBJ2-1,TRBV19,CASSYTAYNEQFF,TGTGCCAGTAGTTATACAGCCTACAATGAGCAGTTCTTC
once,NA,TRBJ2-3,TRBV7-2,CATGRGRTDTQYF,TGTGCCACCGGAAGGGGCCGCACAGATACGCAGTATTTT
NA,NA,TRBJ2-2,TRBV11-2,CASSLRQKGAGELFF,TGTGCCAGCAGCTTACGCCAGAAGGGAGCCGGGGAGCTGTTTTTT
few,NA,TRBJ2-3,TRBV29-1,CSVRPAGGTDTQYF,TGCAGCGTACGGCCCGCAGGGGGCACAGATACGCAGTATTTT
NA,NA,TRBJ2-7,TRBV25-1,CASRASSYEQYF,TGTGCCAGCAGGGCTAGCTCCTACGAGCAGTACTTC
NA,NA,TRBJ1-1,TRBV9,CASSPQTPGVTEAFF,TGTGCCAGCAGCCCTCAGACCCCAGGGGTAACTGAAGCTTTCTTT
few,NA,TRBJ2-7,TRBV30,CACGGRAYEQYF,TGTGCCTGCGGGGGACGGGCCTACGAGCAGTACTTC
NA,NA,TRBJ2-3,TRBV11-1,CASSLSQAGFSTDTQYF,TGTGCCAGCAGCTTATCACAGGCGGGATTTAGCACAGATACGCAGTATTTT